The 12 T cell receptor beta chains below were found in one sample sequenced in a study of blood T cell repertoires in COVID-19. Repertoires were generated with immunoSEQ multiplex PCR, while TCRdb's copy carries only in-frame clones and drops some. The sample contains 200,000 to 250,000 clones, 70% to 85% of which appear only once. The sample comprised PBMCs or T cells enriched from blood (not recorded which). All receptors derive from a man aged 35 to 55 who had recovered from COVID-19.

This clone has more than one count but fewer than ten. The CDR3 loop is CATSDLPGRGAGAPHNEQFF. CDR3 DNA: TGTGCCACCAGTGATTTGCCAGGCCGCGGGGCCGGGGCTCCCCACAATGAGCAGTTCTTC. The J gene is TRBJ2-1, the V gene TRBV24-1, with a possible D match to TRBD2 (6 bases). Looked up from germline, CDR1 is KGHDR and CDR2 is SFDVKD. The CDR3 has 20 amino acids. V lost 0 bases and J 5 bases, leaving 25 bases between the germline ends.

The chain combines TRBV7-3 with TRBJ2-1; 8 nucleotides align to TRBD2. After removal of 5 bases from V and 0 bases from J, the junction contained 6 bases not matched to a gene. Per germline, CDR1 SGHTA and CDR2 FQGTGA. There are 16 residues in the CDR3. CDR3 amino acids: CASSPLAGSSYNEQFF. CDR3 sequence (DNA): TGTGCCAGCAGCCCTCTAGCGGGTAGCTCCTACAATGAGCAGTTCTTC.

The chain joins TRBV7-9 to TRBJ2-1; 9 positions match TRBD2. V lost 5 bases to trimming and J lost 9 bases; unmatched junction nucleotides: 11. The CDR3 totals 15 residues. Germline-derived CDR1 and CDR2 are SEHNR and FQNEAQ (reference sequence). DNA for the CDR3: TGTGCCAGCAGCATCGGACTAGCGCGCGCTGGTGAGCAGTTCTTC. This sequence encodes CASSIGLARAGEQFF. Full variable domain (rest looked up from reference TRBV7-9 and TRBJ2-1): DTGVSQNPRHKITKRGQNVTFRCDPISEHNRLYWYRQTLGQGPEFLTYFQNEAQLEKSRLLSDRFSAERPKGSFSTLEIQRTEQGDSAMYLCASSIGLARAGEQFFGPGTRLTVL.

J is TRBJ1-5 and V is TRBV5-6, with D possibly being TRBD1 (6 bases). The CDR3 covers 17 residues. Germline V gene lookup returns CDR1 SGHDT and CDR2 YYEEEE. V was cut by 2 bases and J by 0 bases, with 15 bases left in between. The CDR3, as DNA: TGTGCCAGCAGCTTAATGACAGGCCTCTATAGCAATCAGCCCCAGCATTTT. Translated, it gives CASSLMTGLYSNQPQHF. Full variable domain (outside the CDR3, taken from reference TRBV5-6 and TRBJ1-5): DAGVTQSPTHLIKTRGQQVTLRCSPKSGHDTVSWYQQALGQGPQFIFQYYEEEERQRGNFPDRFSGHQFPNYSSELNVNALLLGDSALYLCASSLMTGLYSNQPQHFGDGTRLSIL.

The chain recombines TRBV13 with TRBJ1-2; no clear D gene. Germline assignment: CDR1 PRHDT and CDR2 FYEKMQ (reference sequence). There are 11 residues in the CDR3. The V and J ends lost 10 bases and 8 bases respectively, with 14 bases between them. The CDR3 spells CAIRKGEGYTF. CDR3 nucleotides: TGTGCCATTAGAAAGGGAGAAGGCTACACCTTC. The variable domain in full, with the rest retrieved from reference TRBV13 and TRBJ1-2, is AAGVIQSPRHLIKEKRETATLKCYPIPRHDTVYWYQQGPGQDPQFLISFYEKMQSDKGSIPDRFSAQQFSDYHSELNMSSLELGDSALYFCAIRKGEGYTFGSGTRLTVV.

V usage is TRBV28 and J usage is TRBJ2-7, with 7 bases identical to TRBD2. V gave up 6 bases and J gave up 4 bases; unmatched junction bases: 9. Germline V gene lookup returns CDR1 MDHEN and CDR2 SYDVKM. This CDR3 has 14 amino acids. CDR3 residues: CASSSSGTIYEQYF. The CDR3 DNA is TGTGCCAGCAGCTCTTCCGGGACTATTTACGAGCAGTACTTC.

The chain carries TRBV19 and TRBJ1-5, with D perhaps matching TRBD1 (5 bases). Germline-derived CDR1 and CDR2 are LNHDA and SQIVND (reference sequence). The CDR3 is made up of 15 amino acids. V lost 7 bases and J lost 6, with 19 bases in between. The CDR3 DNA reads TGTGCCAGTACTCAGGGTCGACAACATGGTCAGCCCCAGCATTTT. Translation gives CASTQGRQHGQPQHF.

The chain combines TRBV28 with TRBJ2-2; TRBD2 agrees at 8 bases. The CDR3 totals 15 residues. The germline CDR1 and CDR2 sequences are MDHEN and SYDVKM. Trimming at V came to 1 base and at J to 7 bases, leaving 5 bases not matched to a gene. As DNA, the CDR3 is TGTGCCAGCAGTTTATCAAGCGCGGGAGGCGGGGAGCTGTTTTTT. Its translation: CASSLSSAGGGELFF.

The genes are TRBV14 and TRBJ2-2; D possibly corresponds to TRBD1 (5 bases). Trimming removed 3 bases from V and 4 bases from J, with 15 bases in between. Germline V lookup: CDR1 SGHDN, CDR2 FVKESK. This CDR3 contains 16 residues. As DNA, the CDR3 is TGTGCCAGCAGCCACCGGACACCCACGGGCACCGGGGAGCTGTTTTTT. Translated: CASSHRTPTGTGELFF.

The chain is built from TRBV2 and TRBJ2-3; 11 nucleotides match TRBD2. This CDR3 is built from 15 residues. Germline V gene sequence: CDR1 SNHLY, CDR2 FYNNEI. After removal of 7 bases from V and 3 bases from J, the junction contained 6 bases not matched to a gene. In nucleotides, the CDR3 is TGTGCCAGCACCCTAGCGGGAGGAGGTACAGATACGCAGTATTTT. Its protein product is CASTLAGGGTDTQYF.

The chain is built from TRBV7-2 and TRBJ1-3; tentatively, D is TRBD1 (5 bases). V was shortened by 5 bases and J by 0 bases, with 14 bases between the two germline ends. CDR3 length: 16 amino acids. The V gene's germline CDR1 is SGHTA and CDR2 FQGNSA. In DNA, the CDR3 is TGTGCCAGCAGCGTGCGATCAGGGTTCTCTGGAAACACCATATATTTT. It translates to CASSVRSGFSGNTIYF.

This chain uses TRBV6-1 with TRBJ2-5; 7 positions agree with TRBD1. The CDR3 loop spans 15 amino acids. The J segment lost 7 bases and the V segment lost 1 base, leaving 9 bases of the junction unmatched. Germline CDR1 is MNHNS and CDR2 is SASEGT. The CDR3 DNA is TGTGCCAGCAGTGAAGTGGGACAGCCTCTAACGACCCAGTACTTC. Its translation is CASSEVGQPLTTQYF.